This T cell receptor (beta chain) was obtained from a study of immune evolution from preneoplasia to lung adenocarcinoma. This CDR3 contains 15 residues. Germline lookup yields CDR1 MNHEY and CDR2 SMNVEV (reference sequence). For this clone: The junction does not match germline at one end; this may be a read error. Within the sample, other DNA sequences also encode this same CDR3.

Here immunoSEQ multiplex PCR was the method, and the copy in TCRdb shows in-frame clones only, minus some. The table includes approximately 4,300 clones, roughly 88% detected once. This chain connects TRBV27 to TRBJ1-1, with D perhaps matching TRBD1 (5 bases). Sequencing input: FFPE minimally invasive lung adenocarcinoma tissue. The receptor comes from a donor of 70 years or more with lung adenocarcinoma. As DNA, the CDR3 is TGTGCCAGCTCACTCAGGCTGTCAGGGAACACTGAAGCCTTCTTT. As protein: CASSLRLSGNTEAFF.